Below, 2 T cell receptor beta chains from the same sample are listed, as sequenced in a study of post-analysis software for immune sequencing data (dated by TCRdb to between 2014 and 2016). The study at large found these results: Significantly higher frequencies in patients than in controls were found for roughly 5 TRBV segments, including TRBV5-6, TRBV5-1 and TRBV20-1.

The antigens for these receptors are not known. The protocol used for the library was PCR. TCRdb lists the instrument as Illumina HiSeq 2500. To reduce PCR and sequencing biases, unique molecular identifiers were incorporated into the TCR beta cDNA libraries. The public reads were quality trimmed at Q25 with fastp and then assembled into clones with MiXCR by TCRdb, keeping productive beta chains. Entries are consolidated by CDR3 protein sequence, retaining the most common genes and DNA. The sample table records about 560,000 distinct CDR3 sequences; roughly 47% of these occur just once. The ten largest clones represent around 1.7% of the sample. The sample was blood. The receptors come from a girl under 18 with multiple sclerosis.

The chain carries TRBV20-1 and TRBJ2-1; D call uncertain. The CDR3 runs to 12 residues. Germline CDR1 reads DFQATT; CDR2 reads SNEGSKA (reference sequence). Deletions cut 6 bases from V and 8 bases from J, with 14 bases between. CDR3 in DNA: TGCAGTGCCCCGTGGGTTAGGGATGAGCAGTTCTTC. Its protein product is CSAPWVRDEQFF.

There are a few counts of this clonotype. The gene calls are TRBV25-1 and TRBJ1-5; D remains ambiguous. This CDR3 comprises 14 residues. CDR1 is MGHDK, CDR2 SYGVNS, per germline. The germline V and J ends were trimmed by 5 bases and 3 bases, with 11 bases remaining between them. This CDR3 reads CASSQAGPNQPQHF. The CDR3 nucleotides read TGTGCCAGCAGTCAAGCGGGTCCCAATCAGCCCCAGCATTTT.